This T cell receptor (beta chain) emerged from a study of cytomegalovirus exposure and HLA in healthy donors. The study, taken as a whole, reports: Reports indicated that the classifier achieved high specificity and sensitivity in diagnosing cytomegalovirus status.

The germline V gene has CDR1 SGHNT and CDR2 YYREEE (reference sequence). The trim removed 3 bases at V and 9 bases at J, leaving 8 bases unmatched. This CDR3 comprises 13 residues. Donors consisted of healthy bone marrow donors. 13 Jbeta primers and 60 Vbeta primers were used for the PCR. This table comes from immunoSEQ multiplex PCR, and its TCRdb copy is limited to in-frame clones, with some not included. The sample carries about 160,000 clones, around 80% recorded once. As concerns this clone: Its antigen is unidentified.

The chain carries TRBV5-4 and TRBJ1-1; 7 positions agree with TRBD1. This sequence was found in a man in his late teens or twenties in good health and CMV-seropositive. Material: PBMCs. CDR3 DNA sequence: TGTGCCAGCAGCTCCGGGACAGAAAGAAAAGCTTTCTTT. It encodes CASSSGTERKAFF.